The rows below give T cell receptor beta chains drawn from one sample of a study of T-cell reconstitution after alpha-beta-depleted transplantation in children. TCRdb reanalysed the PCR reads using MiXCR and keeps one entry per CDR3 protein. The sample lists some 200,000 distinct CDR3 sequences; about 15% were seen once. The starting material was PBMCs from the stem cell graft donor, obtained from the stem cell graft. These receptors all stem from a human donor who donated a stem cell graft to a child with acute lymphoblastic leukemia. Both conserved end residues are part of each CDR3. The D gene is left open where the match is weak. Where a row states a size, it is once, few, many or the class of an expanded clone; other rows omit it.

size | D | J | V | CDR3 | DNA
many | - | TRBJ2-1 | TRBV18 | CASSPMATEQFF | TGTGCCAGCTCACCAATGGCAACTGAGCAGTTCTTC
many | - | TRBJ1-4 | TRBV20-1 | CSVPARGGEKLFF | TGCAGTGTCCCCGCCAGGGGCGGCGAAAAACTGTTTTTT
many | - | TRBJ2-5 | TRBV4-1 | CASSQVGIQETQYF | TGCGCCAGCAGCCAAGTTGGCATACAAGAGACCCAGTACTTC
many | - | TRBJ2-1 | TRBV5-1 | CASSLARTMNNEQFF | TGCGCCAGCAGCTTGGCCAGGACCATGAACAATGAGCAGTTCTTC
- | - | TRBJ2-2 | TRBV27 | CASSPERTGDLFF | TGTGCCAGCAGTCCTGAGCGGACCGGGGACCTGTTTTTT
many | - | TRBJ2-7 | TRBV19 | CASSIGQLPTYEQYF | TGTGCCAGTAGTATCGGTCAGCTGCCAACCTACGAGCAGTACTTC
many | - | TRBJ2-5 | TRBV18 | CASSPGETQYF | TGTGCCAGCTCACCGGGGGAGACCCAGTACTTC
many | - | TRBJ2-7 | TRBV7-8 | CASSQGQSHEQYF | TGTGCCAGCAGCCAGGGACAATCCCACGAGCAGTACTTC
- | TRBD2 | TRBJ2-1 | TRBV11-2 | CASSLEVRSSGSRGEQFF | TGTGCCAGCAGCTTAGAGGTCCGGTCTAGCGGGAGTAGGGGTGAGCAGTTCTTC
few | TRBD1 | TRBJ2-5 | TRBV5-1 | CASSRQGAEETQYF | TGCGCCAGCAGCCGTCAGGGGGCGGAGGAGACCCAGTACTTC
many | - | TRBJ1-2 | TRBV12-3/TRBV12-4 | CASSLLKRGYTF | TGTGCCAGCAGTTTATTGAAACGTGGCTACACCTTC
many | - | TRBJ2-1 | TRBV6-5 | CASSYSGSGYNEQFF | TGTGCCAGCAGTTACTCTGGGAGTGGGTACAATGAGCAGTTCTTC
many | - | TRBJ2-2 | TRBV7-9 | CASTRGYSAGELFF | TGTGCCAGCACCCGGGGGTACAGTGCCGGGGAGCTGTTTTTT
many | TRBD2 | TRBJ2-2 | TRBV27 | CASRLAGINTGELFF | TGTGCCAGCAGACTAGCGGGGATTAACACCGGGGAGCTGTTTTTT
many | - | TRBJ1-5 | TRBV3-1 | CASSRAGAVQPQHF | TGTGCCAGCAGCCGGGCAGGGGCGGTTCAGCCCCAGCATTTT
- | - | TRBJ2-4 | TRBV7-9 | CASSLWDQAKNIQYF | TGTGCCAGCAGCTTATGGGACCAGGCCAAAAACATTCAGTACTTC
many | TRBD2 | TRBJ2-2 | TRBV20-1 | CSARLAGAGGELFF | TGCAGTGCTAGACTAGCGGGTGCCGGTGGGGAGCTGTTTTTT
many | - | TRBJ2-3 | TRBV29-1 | CSALTGFAADTQYF | TGCAGCGCACTAACAGGGTTCGCCGCAGATACGCAGTATTTT
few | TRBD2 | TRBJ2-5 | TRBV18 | CASSSGLAGVQETQYF | TGTGCCAGCTCATCTGGACTAGCGGGCGTACAAGAGACCCAGTACTTC
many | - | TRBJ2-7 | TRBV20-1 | CSAPRTSGNEQYF | TGCAGTGCCCCCCGGACCTCCGGGAACGAGCAGTACTTC
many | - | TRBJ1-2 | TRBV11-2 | CASRRGLVGYTF | TGTGCCAGCAGACGAGGGCTGGTTGGCTACACCTTC
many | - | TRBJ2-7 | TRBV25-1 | CASSSTGLTYEQYF | TGTGCCAGCAGTTCGACCGGGCTCACCTACGAGCAGTACTTC
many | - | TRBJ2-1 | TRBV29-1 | CSVELLPYNEQFF | TGCAGCGTTGAATTGTTACCATACAATGAGCAGTTCTTC
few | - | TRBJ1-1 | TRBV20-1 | CSDFRGPRNTEAFF | TGCAGCGATTTCCGGGGACCCAGGAACACTGAAGCTTTCTTT
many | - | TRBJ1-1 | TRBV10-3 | CAIKGYTEAFF | TGTGCCATCAAGGGGTACACTGAAGCTTTCTTT
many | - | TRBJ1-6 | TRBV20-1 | CSARARTAYNSPLHF | TGCAGTGCTAGGGCTAGGACAGCTTATAATTCACCCCTCCACTTT
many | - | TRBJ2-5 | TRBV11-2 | CASSLESGEGETQYF | TGTGCCAGCAGCTTAGAAAGCGGAGAGGGAGAGACCCAGTACTTC
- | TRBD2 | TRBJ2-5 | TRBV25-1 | CASSGLAGGTEETQYF | TGTGCCAGCAGTGGGTTAGCGGGAGGTACAGAAGAGACCCAGTACTTC
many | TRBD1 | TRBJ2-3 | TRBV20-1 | CSAPPGQGYERSTDTQYF | TGCAGTGCGCCGCCGGGACAGGGGTACGAGCGGAGCACAGATACGCAGTATTTT
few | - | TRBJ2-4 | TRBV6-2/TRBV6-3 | CASRPGLAKNIQYF | TGTGCCAGCAGGCCGGGACTAGCCAAAAACATTCAGTACTTC
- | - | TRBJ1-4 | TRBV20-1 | CSASPIGLNEKLFF | TGCAGTGCTAGCCCTATTGGACTCAATGAAAAACTGTTTTTT
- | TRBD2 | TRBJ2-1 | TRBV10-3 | CAISQKEVAGGNEQFF | TGTGCCATCAGTCAAAAGGAGGTAGCGGGAGGGAATGAGCAGTTCTTC
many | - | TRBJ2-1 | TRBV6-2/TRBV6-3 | CASSSVWWDEQFF | TGTGCCAGCAGTTCCGTTTGGTGGGATGAGCAGTTCTTC
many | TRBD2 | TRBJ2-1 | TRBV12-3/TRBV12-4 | CASSSRTSGKTNEQFF | TGTGCCAGCAGTTCCCGGACTAGCGGGAAGACCAATGAGCAGTTCTTC
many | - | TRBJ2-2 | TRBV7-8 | CASTGASVYTGELFF | TGTGCCAGCACCGGGGCAAGCGTGTACACCGGGGAGCTGTTTTTT
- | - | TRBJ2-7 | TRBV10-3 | CAISELYGQSQYF | TGTGCCATCAGTGAGTTGTATGGACAGAGTCAGTACTTC
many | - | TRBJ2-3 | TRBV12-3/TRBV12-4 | CATGRGSSTDTQYF | TGTGCCACGGGGCGGGGAAGTAGCACAGATACGCAGTATTTT
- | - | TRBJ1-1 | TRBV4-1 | CASSQALGGRTEAFF | TGCGCCAGCAGCCAAGCATTGGGCGGTCGGACTGAAGCTTTCTTT
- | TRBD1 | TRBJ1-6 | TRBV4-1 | CASSHVSGTAALQVSPLHF | TGCGCCAGCAGCCATGTAAGCGGGACAGCGGCCCTCCAGGTCTCACCCCTCCACTTT
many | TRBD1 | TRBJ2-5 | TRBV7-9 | CASSGQGAGETQYF | TGTGCCAGCAGCGGACAGGGGGCGGGAGAGACCCAGTACTTC
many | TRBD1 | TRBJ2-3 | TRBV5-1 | CASSPARTGYPDTQYF | TGCGCCAGCAGCCCCGCGAGGACAGGGTATCCAGATACGCAGTATTTT
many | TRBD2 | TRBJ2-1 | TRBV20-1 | CSARDRAGAWLEQFF | TGCAGTGCTAGAGATAGGGCGGGAGCGTGGCTTGAGCAGTTCTTC
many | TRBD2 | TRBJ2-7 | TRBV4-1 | CASSQGGRNGYEQYF | TGCGCCAGCAGCCAAGGCGGGAGAAACGGGTACGAGCAGTACTTC
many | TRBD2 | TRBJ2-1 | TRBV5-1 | CASSSLAGGPSEQFF | TGCGCCAGCAGCTCCCTAGCGGGAGGGCCTAGTGAGCAGTTCTTC
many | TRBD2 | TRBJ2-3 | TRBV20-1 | CSASPGRGFYTDTQYF | TGCAGTGCCTCCCCGGGGAGGGGATTTTATACAGATACGCAGTATTTT
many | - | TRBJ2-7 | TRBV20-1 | CSAGAQGNYEQYF | TGCAGTGCTGGTGCTCAGGGTAACTACGAGCAGTACTTC
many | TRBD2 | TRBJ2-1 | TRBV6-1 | CASRGAGGGPYNEQFF | TGTGCCAGCAGGGGTGCGGGGGGCGGGCCCTACAATGAGCAGTTCTTC
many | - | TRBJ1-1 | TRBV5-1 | CASSLDDQDTEAFF | TGCGCCAGCAGCTTGGACGACCAGGACACTGAAGCTTTCTTT
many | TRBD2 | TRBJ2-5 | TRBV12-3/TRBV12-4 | CASRLSGTSGHQETQYF | TGTGCCAGCAGACTATCCGGGACTAGCGGCCACCAAGAGACCCAGTACTTC
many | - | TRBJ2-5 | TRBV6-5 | CASSYSGPRGTQYF | TGTGCCAGCAGTTACTCCGGGCCGCGGGGGACCCAGTACTTC
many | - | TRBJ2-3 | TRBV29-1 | CSVGVLVDTQYF | TGCAGCGTTGGAGTACTAGTAGATACGCAGTATTTT